The table lists the clone carrying this T cell receptor (beta chain) with many counts. Its target is unknown. Thyroid ultrasound, orbital computed tomography, clinical symptoms, and serum thyroxine and TRAb underpinned diagnoses. The data stem from a study of T cells in Graves' hyperthyroidism and ophthalmopathy. General study findings and limits: Model output signaled ophthalmopathy a median around 5.9 months ahead of onset.

Amplification of TCR beta CDR3 regions was performed using RNA transcripts as template. With the HTBI primer set, the TCR CDR3 went through a first round of RT-PCR. From the multiplex PCR reads, TCRdb called clonotypes with MiXCR, one entry per CDR3 protein. The table shows roughly 560,000 distinct CDR3 sequences, with about 14% occurring only once. CDR1 is MNHEY and CDR2 is SVGAGI in the germline V gene. The CDR3 is 14 amino acids. With 9 bases removed from V and 1 base from J, the gap between germline ends came to 15 bases. The TCR was taken from a woman aged 35 to 49 with Graves' ophthalmopathy. The chain is built from TRBV6-5 and TRBJ2-5, with D unresolved. Input material: blood. The CDR3, as DNA: TGTGCCAGTACCCCGAGCCCACGCCAAGAGACCCAGTACTTC. It specifies CASTPSPRQETQYF.